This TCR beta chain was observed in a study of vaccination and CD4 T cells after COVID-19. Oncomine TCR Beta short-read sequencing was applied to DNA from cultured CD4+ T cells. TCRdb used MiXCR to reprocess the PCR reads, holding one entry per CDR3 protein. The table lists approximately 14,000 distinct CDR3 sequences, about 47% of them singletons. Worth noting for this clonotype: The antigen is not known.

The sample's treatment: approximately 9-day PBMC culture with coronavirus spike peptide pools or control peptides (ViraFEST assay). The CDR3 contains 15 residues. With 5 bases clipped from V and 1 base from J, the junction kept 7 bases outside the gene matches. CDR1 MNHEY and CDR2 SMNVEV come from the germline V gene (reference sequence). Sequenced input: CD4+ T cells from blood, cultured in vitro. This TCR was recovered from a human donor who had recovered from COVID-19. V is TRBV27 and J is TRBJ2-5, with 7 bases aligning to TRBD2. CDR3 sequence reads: CASSPLAGRQETQYF. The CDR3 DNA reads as TGTGCCAGCAGTCCTTTAGCGGGCCGCCAAGAGACCCAGTACTTC.